The clone carrying this TCR beta chain appeared a few times. Germline CDR1 reads SEHNR; CDR2 reads FQNEAQ (reference sequence). V lost 6 bases and J 3 bases, leaving 14 bases between the germline ends. CDR3 length: 14 residues. Produced via immunoSEQ multiplex PCR; TCRdb's table is partial and in-frame only. The repertoire holds under 250,000 clones, with over 70% as singletons. This sample was taken from a study of blood T cell repertoires in COVID-19. Turning to the study itself: Sources were T cells, B-cell-depleted T cells, or PBMCs; the material itself was cDNA or gDNA.

Specimen: peripheral blood. The gene calls are TRBV7-9 and TRBJ1-2; the D gene is possibly TRBD1 (6 bases). The receptor was isolated from a man between 40 and 49 years old with active or convalescent COVID-19. The CDR3 DNA sequence: TGTGCCAGCAGTCCTAACAGGGATTACTATGGCTACACCTTC. It encodes CASSPNRDYYGYTF.